This T cell receptor beta chain stems from a study of blood T cell repertoires in COVID-19. About the research overall: Some COVID-19 samples were acute and others convalescent; all came from the United States, Italy and Spain. PBMCs, B-cell-depleted T cells, or T cells provided the cDNA or gDNA that made up the material.

The data were produced by immunoSEQ multiplex PCR, yet TCRdb's version contains in-frame clones alone and is incomplete. Of about 130,000 clones listed, roughly 83% were seen once; the top ten hold more than 35%. The CDR3 loop spans 15 amino acids. The germline CDR1 and CDR2 sequences are SEHNR and FQNEAQ (reference sequence). V was clipped by 0 bases and J by 0 bases, with 8 bases between them. The origin of this receptor is a man aged 40-49 years with active or convalescent COVID-19. Source material: peripheral blood. The gene calls are TRBV7-9 and TRBJ1-1, with D possibly TRBD1 on 5 matching bases. The CDR3 DNA is TGTGCCAGCAGCTTAGCTCAGGGTATGAACACTGAAGCTTTCTTT. Protein sequence: CASSLAQGMNTEAFF.